The 13 T cell receptor beta chains below all came from one sample that was sequenced in a study of blood T cell repertoires in COVID-19. Libraries were prepared by immunoSEQ multiplex PCR; TCRdb keeps only in-frame clonotypes and omits some of them. The table records 50,000 to 65,000 clones, 84% of them present only once. Sequenced sample: peripheral blood. Every receptor here comes from a man between 60 and 70 years old with COVID-19, enrolled during active disease.

This chain links TRBV11-2 with TRBJ2-1; 11 bases map to TRBD2. With 3 bases clipped from V and 2 bases from J, the junction kept 3 bases outside the gene matches. The germline CDR1 and CDR2 sequences are SGHAT and FQNNGV. The CDR3 has 16 amino acids. The CDR3 spells CASSFYSGRAYNEQFF. For the CDR3, the DNA is TGTGCCAGCAGCTTCTATAGCGGGAGGGCCTACAATGAGCAGTTCTTC.

V is TRBV25-1 and J is TRBJ2-2; 7 bases are shared with TRBD1. The V and J ends lost 2 bases and 6 bases, in that order; junction bases with no gene match: 6. Germline-derived CDR1 and CDR2 are MGHDK and SYGVNS. This CDR3 comprises 15 residues. The CDR3 here is CASSEETGYAGELFF. The CDR3 nucleotides are TGTGCCAGCAGTGAAGAGACAGGGTACGCCGGGGAGCTGTTTTTT.

The V call is TRBV2, the J call TRBJ1-3; TRBD1 agrees at 9 bases. With V trimmed by 6 bases and J by 7 bases, 7 bases remained unmatched. CDR1 SNHLY and CDR2 FYNNEI come from the germline V gene. The CDR3 covers 14 residues. CDR3 in DNA: TGTGCCAGCAGAGTTTGGACAGGGGCGAACACCATATATTTT. Its protein product is CASRVWTGANTIYF.

J is TRBJ2-6 and V is TRBV27; D possibly corresponds to TRBD1 (6 bases). Trimming pared 4 bases from V and 0 bases from J, leaving 13 bases between. The CDR3 runs to 17 residues. CDR1 MNHEY and CDR2 SMNVEV come from the germline V gene (reference sequence). In nucleotides, the CDR3 is TGTGCCAGCAGTTCCCCGGACAGCCGCTCTGGGGCCAACGTCCTGACTTTC. Amino acid sequence: CASSSPDSRSGANVLTF.

The chain uses TRBV4-2 and TRBJ1-5; no definite D call. V was shortened by 0 bases and J by 6 bases, with 18 bases between the two germline ends. This CDR3 is 17 amino acids long. Germline V gene lookup returns CDR1 LGHNA and CDR2 YNFKEQ. The CDR3 loop reads CASSQDPGGRESQPQHF. The CDR3 coding sequence is TGTGCCAGCAGCCAAGACCCGGGAGGGAGGGAGTCTCAGCCCCAGCATTTT.

The chain carries TRBV11-2 and TRBJ2-6; TRBD1 aligns across 9 bases. Germline V gene data show CDR1 as SGHAT and CDR2 as FQNNGV. V dropped 0 bases and J dropped 2; count of bases not matched to a gene: 2. This CDR3 is 17 amino acids long. The CDR3 DNA sequence: TGTGCCAGCAGCTTAGAAACAGGGGGCGCTGGGGCCAACGTCCTGACTTTC. Amino acid sequence: CASSLETGGAGANVLTF.

The chain uses TRBV27 and TRBJ2-4; 9 bases map to TRBD2. The ends lost 4 bases at V and 6 bases at J; junction bases unmatched: 4. The CDR3 consists of 14 residues. Germline V lookup: CDR1 MNHEY, CDR2 SMNVEV (reference sequence). CDR3 protein: CASSSQLAGNIQYF. The CDR3 DNA is TGTGCCAGCAGTTCCCAACTAGCGGGAAACATTCAGTACTTC.

The chain combines TRBV29-1 with TRBJ1-1; D call uncertain. Per the germline V gene, CDR1 is SQVTM and CDR2 is ANQGSEA. V dropped 3 bases and J dropped 0 bases, with 11 bases sitting between them. The CDR3 has 14 residues. The CDR3 reads CSVEARPLNTEAFF. The DNA for the CDR3 is TGCAGCGTTGAGGCGCGGCCACTGAACACTGAAGCTTTCTTT.

V gene TRBV5-6 combines with J gene TRBJ1-6; D possibly corresponds to TRBD1 (5 bases). Deletions cut 0 bases from V and 2 bases from J, with 18 bases between. Germline assignment: CDR1 SGHDT and CDR2 YYEEEE. The CDR3 is 19 amino acids. CDR3 protein: CASSLAPVRGRTYNSPLHF. DNA of the CDR3: TGTGCCAGCAGCTTGGCCCCGGTGCGGGGCAGGACCTATAATTCACCCCTCCACTTT.

The V gene is TRBV18, the J gene TRBJ2-3; TRBD2 might be the D (6 bases). The length of the CDR3 is 17 residues. Germline V lookup: CDR1 KGHSH, CDR2 LQKENI. Trimming removed 6 bases at V and 0 bases at J, with 19 bases between. This CDR3 is CASSDQEGTISTDTQYF. The CDR3 DNA sequence: TGTGCCAGCTCCGATCAGGAGGGGACGATAAGCACAGATACGCAGTATTTT.

The chain combines TRBV18 with TRBJ2-1, with no clear D. V was trimmed by 1 base and J by 9 bases, leaving 7 bases between them. Germline V gene data show CDR1 as KGHSH and CDR2 as LQKENI. The CDR3 loop spans 12 amino acids. CDR3 sequence: CASSPLVLEQFF. The CDR3 DNA sequence: TGTGCCAGCTCACCACTAGTCCTTGAGCAGTTCTTC.

Remarks on this clone: A read error may produce the germline difference seen at one junction end. The chain couples TRBV4-1 to TRBJ2-7, with D perhaps matching TRBD1 or TRBD2 (5 bases each). Germline V gene lookup returns CDR1 MGHRA and CDR2 YSYEKL. There are 13 residues in the CDR3. In DNA, the CDR3 is TGCGCCTGCAGCCGGGGCTACCCATTCGGGCAGTACTTC. Protein sequence: CACSRGYPFGQYF.

The J gene is TRBJ2-3, the V gene TRBV24-1; 8 bases line up with TRBD2. Germline CDR1 and CDR2: KGHDR and SFDVKD. This CDR3 comprises 14 residues. V shed 4 bases and J 8 bases; nucleotides not matched to a gene: 7. CDR3 DNA: TGTGCCACCAGTGAGGGGACTAGTTCAGCTACGCAGTATTTT. Protein: CATSEGTSSATQYF.